The rows below give T cell receptor beta chains drawn from one sample of a study of cytotoxic CD8 clonotypes in ibrutinib-treated CLL. Using immunoSEQ multiplex PCR, the repertoire was profiled, and TCRdb retains in-frame clones only, with some absent. The profile covers tens of thousands of clones, with around 70% appearing a single time and roughly 13% taken by the ten largest. Sample: PBMCs, taken after 12 months of ibrutinib treatment. The origin of the receptors is a human donor with chronic lymphocytic leukemia. The CDR3 runs from the conserved cysteine through the conserved F or W. The D gene is left open where the match is weak. Only some rows state a clone size, as once, few, many or a class for expanded clones.

>-|-|TRBV5-6|TRBJ2-3
TGTGCCAGCATCATACTAAGGGGGTCGACAGATACGCAGTATTTT
CASIILRGSTDTQYF
>few|-|TRBV6-1|TRBJ1-2
TGTGCCAGCAGTAGGGACATTTCTAACTATGGCTACACCTTC
CASSRDISNYGYTF
>once|-|TRBV27|TRBJ2-7
TGTGCCAGCAGCCCTGTTTGGGGAATAGACGAGCAGTACTTC
CASSPVWGIDEQYF
>-|-|TRBV6-5|TRBJ1-1
TGTGCCAGCAGTTTGGACAGAGACACTGAAGCTTTCTTT
CASSLDRDTEAFF
>-|-|TRBV6-5|TRBJ1-4
TGTGCCAGCAGTTACTCGGGGTCGGGTGAAAAACTGTTTTTT
CASSYSGSGEKLFF
>-|-|TRBV4-2|TRBJ1-2
TGTGCCAGCAGCCAAGATCAGGGGCGAGGCTACACCTTC
CASSQDQGRGYTF
>-|-|TRBV7-7|TRBJ2-5
TGTGCTAGCAGCCACGGGGGTCTGGCACAAGAGACCCAGTACTTC
CASSHGGLAQETQYF
>once|-|TRBV28|TRBJ2-3
TGTGCCAGCAGTCTCTCTAGCGAGGGTCACACAGATACGCAGTATTTT
CASSLSSEGHTDTQYF
>once|-|TRBV14|TRBJ1-2
TGTGCCAGCAGCCAAGACAATCGCGGGATTGTAGGCTATGGCTACACCTTC
CASSQDNRGIVGYGYTF
>-|TRBD1|TRBV18|TRBJ1-3
TGTGCCAGCTCACCAAGACTAAGGACAGGGGATGGAAACACCATATATTTT
CASSPRLRTGDGNTIYF
>-|TRBD1|TRBV2|TRBJ2-7
TGTGCCAGCAGTGAAGGGGACAGCTCCTACGAGCAGTACTTC
CASSEGDSSYEQYF
>-|-|TRBV29-1|TRBJ2-7
TGCAGCGTTGAAGGAGGCATTGGGGGAGACGAGCAGTACTTC
CSVEGGIGGDEQYF
>-|-|TRBV19|TRBJ2-5
TGTGCCAGTAGTATAGTAAAGGGCGGGGAGACCCAGTACTTC
CASSIVKGGETQYF
>-|TRBD1|TRBV5-6|TRBJ2-5
TGTGCCAGCAGCTTGGGTACAGGGGGCGGGTATTCAGAGACCCAGTACTTC
CASSLGTGGGYSETQYF